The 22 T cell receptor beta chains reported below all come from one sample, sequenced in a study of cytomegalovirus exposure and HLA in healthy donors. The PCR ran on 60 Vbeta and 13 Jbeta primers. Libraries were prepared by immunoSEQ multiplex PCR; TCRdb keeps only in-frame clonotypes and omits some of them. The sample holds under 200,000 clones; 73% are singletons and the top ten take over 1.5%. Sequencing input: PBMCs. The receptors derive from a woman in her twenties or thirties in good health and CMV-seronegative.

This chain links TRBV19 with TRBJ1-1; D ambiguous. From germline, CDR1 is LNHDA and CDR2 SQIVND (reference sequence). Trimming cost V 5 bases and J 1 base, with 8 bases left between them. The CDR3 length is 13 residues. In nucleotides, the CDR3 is TGTGCCAGTAGTCCAACATCGAACACTGAAGCTTTCTTT. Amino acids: CASSPTSNTEAFF.

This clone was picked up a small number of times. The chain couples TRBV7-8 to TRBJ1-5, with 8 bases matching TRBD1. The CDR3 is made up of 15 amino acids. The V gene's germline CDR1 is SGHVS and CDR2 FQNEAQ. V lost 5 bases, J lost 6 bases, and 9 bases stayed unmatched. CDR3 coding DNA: TGTGCCAGCAGCCTAACCGACAGGGGAGGTCAGCCCCAGCATTTT. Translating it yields CASSLTDRGGQPQHF.

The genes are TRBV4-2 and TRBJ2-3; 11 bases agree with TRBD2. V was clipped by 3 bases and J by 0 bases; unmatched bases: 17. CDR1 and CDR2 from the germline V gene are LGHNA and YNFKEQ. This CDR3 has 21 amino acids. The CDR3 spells CASSHDPEASGGIPSTDTQYF. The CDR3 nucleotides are TGTGCCAGCAGCCATGACCCCGAGGCTAGCGGGGGGATCCCAAGCACAGATACGCAGTATTTT.

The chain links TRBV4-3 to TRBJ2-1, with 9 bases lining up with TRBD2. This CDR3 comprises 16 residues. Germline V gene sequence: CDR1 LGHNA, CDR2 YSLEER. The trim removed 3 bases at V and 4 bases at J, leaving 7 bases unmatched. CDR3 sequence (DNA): TGCGCCAGCAGCCATGTTGGACTAGCGCTGTACAATGAGCAGTTCTTC. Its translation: CASSHVGLALYNEQFF.

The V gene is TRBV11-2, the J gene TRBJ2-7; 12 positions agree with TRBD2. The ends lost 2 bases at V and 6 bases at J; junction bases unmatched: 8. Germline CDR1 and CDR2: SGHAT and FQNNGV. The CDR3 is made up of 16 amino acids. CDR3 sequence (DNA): TGTGCCAGCAGCTTAATGACTAGCGGGAGAATAGGCGAGCAGTACTTC. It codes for CASSLMTSGRIGEQYF.

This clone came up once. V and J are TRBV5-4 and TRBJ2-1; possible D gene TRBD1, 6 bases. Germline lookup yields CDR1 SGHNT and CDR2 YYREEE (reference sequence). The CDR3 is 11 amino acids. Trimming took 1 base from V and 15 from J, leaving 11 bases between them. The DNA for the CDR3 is TGTGCCAGCAGCTTGCGGGACACACGGTTCTTC. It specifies CASSLRDTRFF.

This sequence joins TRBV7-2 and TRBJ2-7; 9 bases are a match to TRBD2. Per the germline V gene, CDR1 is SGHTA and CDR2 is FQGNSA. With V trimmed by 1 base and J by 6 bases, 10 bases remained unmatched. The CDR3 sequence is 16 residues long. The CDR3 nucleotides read TGTGCCAGCAGCTTAGTTTCCAGCGGGAGGTCTGGCGAGCAGTACTTC. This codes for CASSLVSSGRSGEQYF.

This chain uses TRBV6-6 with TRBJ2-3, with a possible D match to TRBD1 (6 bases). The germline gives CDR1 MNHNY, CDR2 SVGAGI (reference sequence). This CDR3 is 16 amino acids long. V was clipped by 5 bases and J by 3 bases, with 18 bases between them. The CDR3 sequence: CASSTRATGSTDTQYF. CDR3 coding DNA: TGTGCCAGCAGTACACGGGCTACAGGGTCGACAGATACGCAGTATTTT.

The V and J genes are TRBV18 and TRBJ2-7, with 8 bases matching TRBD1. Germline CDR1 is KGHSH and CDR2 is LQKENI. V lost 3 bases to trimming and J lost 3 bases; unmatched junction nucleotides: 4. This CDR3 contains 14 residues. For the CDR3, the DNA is TGTGCCAGCTCACCGGGACAGGCCTTCTACGAGCAGTACTTC. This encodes CASSPGQAFYEQYF.

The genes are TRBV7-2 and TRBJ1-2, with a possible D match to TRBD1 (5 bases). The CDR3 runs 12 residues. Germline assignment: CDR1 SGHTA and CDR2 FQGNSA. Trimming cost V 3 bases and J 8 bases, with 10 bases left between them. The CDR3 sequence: CASSFRGDGYTF. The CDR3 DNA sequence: TGTGCCAGCAGCTTTCGGGGGGACGGCTACACCTTC.

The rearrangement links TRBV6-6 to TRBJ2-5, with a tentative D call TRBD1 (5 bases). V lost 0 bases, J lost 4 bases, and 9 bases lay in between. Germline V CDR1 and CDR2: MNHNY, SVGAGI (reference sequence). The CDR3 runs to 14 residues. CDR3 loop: CASSYSRQGETQYF. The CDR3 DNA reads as TGTGCCAGCAGTTACTCGCGGCAGGGAGAGACCCAGTACTTC.

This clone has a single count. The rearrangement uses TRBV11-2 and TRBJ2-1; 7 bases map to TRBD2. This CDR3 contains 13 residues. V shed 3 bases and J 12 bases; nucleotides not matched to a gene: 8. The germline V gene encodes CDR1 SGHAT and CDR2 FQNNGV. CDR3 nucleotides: TGTGCCAGCAGCTTGTCTAGCGGTCCCAGGCAGTTCTTC. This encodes CASSLSSGPRQFF.

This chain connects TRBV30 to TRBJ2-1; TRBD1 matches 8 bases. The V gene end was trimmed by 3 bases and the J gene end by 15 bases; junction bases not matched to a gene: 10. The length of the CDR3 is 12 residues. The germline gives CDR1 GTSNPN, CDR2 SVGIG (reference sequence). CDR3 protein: CAWSLGGQGRFF. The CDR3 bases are TGTGCCTGGAGCCTAGGCGGACAGGGTCGGTTCTTC.

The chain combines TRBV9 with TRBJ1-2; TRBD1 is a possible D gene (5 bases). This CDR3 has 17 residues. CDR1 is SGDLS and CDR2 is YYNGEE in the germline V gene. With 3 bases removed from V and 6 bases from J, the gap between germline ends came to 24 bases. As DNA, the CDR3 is TGTGCCAGCAGCGCCATCGGGGGAGGGGCTGGTTCACATGGCTACACCTTC. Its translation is CASSAIGGGAGSHGYTF.

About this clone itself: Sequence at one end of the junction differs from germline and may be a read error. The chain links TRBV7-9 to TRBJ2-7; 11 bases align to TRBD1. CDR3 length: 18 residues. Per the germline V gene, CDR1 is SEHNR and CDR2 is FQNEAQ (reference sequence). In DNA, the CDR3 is TGTTCCAGCAGCCCTCTATGGCGGGACAGGGGGATCTCCTACGAGCAGTACTTC. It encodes CSSSPLWRDRGISYEQYF.

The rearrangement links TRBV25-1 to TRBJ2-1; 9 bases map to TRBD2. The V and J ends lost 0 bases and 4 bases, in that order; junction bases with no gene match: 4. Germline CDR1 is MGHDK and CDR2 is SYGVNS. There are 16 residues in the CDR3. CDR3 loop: CASSEYLAGGYNEQFF. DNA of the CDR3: TGTGCCAGCAGTGAATATCTGGCGGGAGGGTACAATGAGCAGTTCTTC.

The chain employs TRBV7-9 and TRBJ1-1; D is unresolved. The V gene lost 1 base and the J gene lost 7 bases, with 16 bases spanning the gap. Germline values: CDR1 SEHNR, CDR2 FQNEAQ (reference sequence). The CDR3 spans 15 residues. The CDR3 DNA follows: TGTGCCAGCAGCTTAGTTCAGACTCCTCGGGGTGAAGCTTTCTTT. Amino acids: CASSLVQTPRGEAFF.

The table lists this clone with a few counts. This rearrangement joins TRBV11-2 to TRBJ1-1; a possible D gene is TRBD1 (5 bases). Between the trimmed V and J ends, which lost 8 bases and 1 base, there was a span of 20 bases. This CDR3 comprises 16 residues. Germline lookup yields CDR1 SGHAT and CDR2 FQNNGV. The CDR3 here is CASRIIRGTGNTEAFF. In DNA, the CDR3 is TGTGCCAGCCGAATAATTAGGGGCACGGGGAACACTGAAGCTTTCTTT.

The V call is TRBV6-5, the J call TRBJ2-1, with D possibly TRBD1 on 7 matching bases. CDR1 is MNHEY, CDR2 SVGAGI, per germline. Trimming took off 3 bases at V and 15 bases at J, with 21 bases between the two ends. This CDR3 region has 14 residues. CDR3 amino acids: CASSYRQGGFARFF. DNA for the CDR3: TGTGCCAGCAGTTATCGACAGGGAGGTTTTGCGCGGTTCTTC.

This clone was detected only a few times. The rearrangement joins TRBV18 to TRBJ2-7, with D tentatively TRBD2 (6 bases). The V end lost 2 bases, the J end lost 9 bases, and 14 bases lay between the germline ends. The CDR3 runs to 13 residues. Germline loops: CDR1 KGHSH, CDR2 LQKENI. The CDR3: CASSPRGGDRQYF. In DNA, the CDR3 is TGTGCCAGCTCACCAAGAGGCGGGGATCGGCAGTACTTC.

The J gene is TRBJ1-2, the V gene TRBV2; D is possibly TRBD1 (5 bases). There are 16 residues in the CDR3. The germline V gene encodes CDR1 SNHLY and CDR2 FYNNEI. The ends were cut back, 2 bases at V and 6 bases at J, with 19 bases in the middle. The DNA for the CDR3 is TGTGCCAGCAGTGAACATCTGCGAGGCAGGGAAGATGGCTACACCTTC. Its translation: CASSEHLRGREDGYTF.

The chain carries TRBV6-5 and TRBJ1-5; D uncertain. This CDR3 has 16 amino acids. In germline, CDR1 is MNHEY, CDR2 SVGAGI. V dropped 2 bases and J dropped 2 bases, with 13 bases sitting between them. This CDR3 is CASSYTVPQGNQPQHF. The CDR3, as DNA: TGTGCCAGCAGTTACACAGTTCCTCAGGGCAATCAGCCCCAGCATTTT.